These T cell receptor beta chains were read from a single sample in a study of blood T cell repertoires in COVID-19. The repertoire was sequenced with immunoSEQ multiplex PCR; TCRdb's copy has only in-frame clones and lacks some. The repertoire includes about 87,000 clones, over 70% of them detected once, and 3.5% to 4.5% sits in the top ten. The source material was peripheral blood. Source of these receptors: a woman aged 45-59 years with acute or convalescent COVID-19. The CDR3 runs from the conserved cysteine through the conserved F or W.

J: TRBJ1-2; V: TRBV28; CDR3: CASSLRQGLDGYTF
J: TRBJ2-3; V: TRBV7-2; CDR3: CASSLAPSSDTQYF
J: TRBJ2-3; V: TRBV9; CDR3: CASSPRLAGDTQYF
J: TRBJ1-2; V: TRBV7-2; CDR3: CASSLRDSLTTNYGYTF
J: TRBJ1-1; V: TRBV27; CDR3: CASSLRWNTEAFF
J: TRBJ2-1; V: TRBV4-2; CDR3: CASSQDPPTGVSYNEQFF
J: TRBJ1-3; V: TRBV6-5; CDR3: CAGSPQGVGNTIYF
J: TRBJ2-1; V: TRBV12-3/TRBV12-4; CDR3: CASKGYNEQFF
J: TRBJ1-2; V: TRBV19; CDR3: CATSEDRGLVSYGYTF
J: TRBJ1-1; V: TRBV3-1/TRBV3-2; CDR3: CASSRQGGTEAFF
J: TRBJ1-5; V: TRBV19; CDR3: CASGTGEDSNQPQHF
J: TRBJ2-1; V: TRBV4-1; CDR3: CASSQNSGSYNEQFF
J: TRBJ2-7; V: TRBV2; CDR3: CASIPGTFTYEQYF
J: TRBJ1-5; V: TRBV7-9; CDR3: CASSLGAGVWEPQHF
J: TRBJ1-4; V: TRBV4-3; CDR3: CASSQAARRAGAVREKLFF
J: TRBJ2-3; V: TRBV18; CDR3: CASSLPGQGTDTQYF
J: TRBJ2-2; V: TRBV19; CDR3: CASSIGQGSTGELFF
J: TRBJ2-1; V: TRBV3-1/TRBV3-2; CDR3: CASSQGLAGAYNEQFF
J: TRBJ2-1; V: TRBV6-5; CDR3: CASSYSTRDNEQFF
J: TRBJ2-5; V: TRBV27; CDR3: CASSLGGGRTQYF
J: TRBJ2-7; V: TRBV7-8; CDR3: CASSLFVGAYEQYF
J: TRBJ1-5; V: TRBV5-5; CDR3: CASSLSTGISSSQPQHF
J: TRBJ1-6; V: TRBV2; CDR3: CASSLRPGQGFHNSPLHF
J: TRBJ2-7; V: TRBV5-5; CDR3: CASSLGTSGIYEQYF
J: TRBJ1-2; V: TRBV7-9; CDR3: CASSPGTGGASGYTF
J: TRBJ2-2; V: TRBV9; CDR3: CASSGGQGTGELFF
J: TRBJ2-3; V: TRBV5-1; CDR3: CASSLDSSTDTQYF
J: TRBJ2-3; V: TRBV19; CDR3: CASTRRYSGGLNTDTQYF
J: TRBJ1-5; V: TRBV6-6; CDR3: CASSYSQGGQPQHF
J: TRBJ2-5; V: TRBV5-6; CDR3: CASSTRLAGGQETQYF
J: TRBJ1-5; V: TRBV5-5; CDR3: CASSLSGVGQPQHF
J: TRBJ1-4; V: TRBV5-6; CDR3: CASSASTGLKLFF
J: TRBJ2-3; V: TRBV18; CDR3: CASSPLSAGDTDTQYF
J: TRBJ2-5; V: TRBV6-1; CDR3: CASGRNQETQYF
J: TRBJ1-4; V: TRBV27; CDR3: CASSWTAYTNEKLFF
J: TRBJ2-7; V: TRBV7-2; CDR3: CASSKTGGEQYF
J: TRBJ1-1; V: TRBV19; CDR3: CASGQFMNTEAFF
J: TRBJ2-7; V: TRBV12-3/TRBV12-4; CDR3: CASRQAGTYEQYF
J: TRBJ1-5; V: TRBV19; CDR3: CASRDRATQPQHF
J: TRBJ2-3; V: TRBV5-4; CDR3: CASSLDGGLSTDTQYF
J: TRBJ1-5; V: TRBV28; CDR3: CASSLPFQPQHF
J: TRBJ2-7; V: TRBV7-6; CDR3: CASSLAGLEQYF
J: TRBJ2-3; V: TRBV11-3; CDR3: CASSFGQGTTDTQYF
J: TRBJ2-3; V: TRBV10-3; CDR3: CASRATDTQYF
J: TRBJ1-2; V: TRBV3-1/TRBV3-2; CDR3: CASSSQDRGNYGYTF
J: TRBJ1-5; V: TRBV30; CDR3: CAWSPVGQGGQPQHF
J: TRBJ2-1; V: TRBV9; CDR3: CASSYPSTSGSYNEQFF
J: TRBJ1-6; V: TRBV5-6; CDR3: CASTFDRGTDNSPLHF
J: TRBJ1-2; V: TRBV6-5; CDR3: CASSPGQGRNYGYTF
J: TRBJ1-5; V: TRBV19; CDR3: CASSRGVYQPQHF
J: TRBJ1-2; V: TRBV7-2; CDR3: CASSLGSGGLWGYTF
J: TRBJ2-1; V: TRBV4-1; CDR3: CASSAGRGNNEQFF